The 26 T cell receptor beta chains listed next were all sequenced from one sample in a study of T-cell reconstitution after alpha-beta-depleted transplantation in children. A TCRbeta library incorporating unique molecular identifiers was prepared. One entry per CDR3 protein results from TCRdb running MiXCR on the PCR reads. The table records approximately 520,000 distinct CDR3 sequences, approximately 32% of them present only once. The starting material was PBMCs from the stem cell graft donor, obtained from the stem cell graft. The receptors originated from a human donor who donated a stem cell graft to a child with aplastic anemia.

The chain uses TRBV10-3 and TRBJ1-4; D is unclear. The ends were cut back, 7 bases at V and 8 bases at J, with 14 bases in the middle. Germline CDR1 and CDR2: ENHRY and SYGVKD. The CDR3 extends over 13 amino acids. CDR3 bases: TGTGCCATCAAGAACGGAACCCTGGAAAAACTGTTTTTT. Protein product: CAIKNGTLEKLFF.

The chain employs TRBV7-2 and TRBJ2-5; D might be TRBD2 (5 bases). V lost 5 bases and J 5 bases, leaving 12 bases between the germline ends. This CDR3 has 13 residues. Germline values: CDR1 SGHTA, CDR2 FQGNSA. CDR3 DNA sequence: TGTGCCAGCAGCCGGTCGAGGGAGGAGACCCAGTACTTC. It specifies CASSRSREETQYF.

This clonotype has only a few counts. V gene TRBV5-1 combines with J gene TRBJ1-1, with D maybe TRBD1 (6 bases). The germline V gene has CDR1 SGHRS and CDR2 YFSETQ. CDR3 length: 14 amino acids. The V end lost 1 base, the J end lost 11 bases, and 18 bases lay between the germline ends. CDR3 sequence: CASSLRSGAVEAFF. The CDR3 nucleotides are TGCGCCAGCAGCTTGAGATCGGGGGCCGTCGAGGCTTTCTTT.

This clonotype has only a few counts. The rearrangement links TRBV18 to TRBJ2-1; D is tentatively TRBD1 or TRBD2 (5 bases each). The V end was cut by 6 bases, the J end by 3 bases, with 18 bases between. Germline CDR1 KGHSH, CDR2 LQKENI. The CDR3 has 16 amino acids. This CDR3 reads CASSQTGGYNYNEQFF. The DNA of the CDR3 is TGTGCCAGCTCCCAGACTGGGGGTTACAACTACAATGAGCAGTTCTTC.

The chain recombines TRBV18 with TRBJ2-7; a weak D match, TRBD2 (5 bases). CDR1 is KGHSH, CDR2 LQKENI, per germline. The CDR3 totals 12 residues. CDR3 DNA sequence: TGTACCAGCTCACCACGGGGTTACGAGCAGTACGTC. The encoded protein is CTSSPRGYEQYV.

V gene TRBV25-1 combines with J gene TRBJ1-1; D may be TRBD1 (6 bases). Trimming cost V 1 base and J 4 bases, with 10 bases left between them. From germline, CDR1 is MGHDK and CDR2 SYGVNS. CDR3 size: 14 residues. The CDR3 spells CASSEWGGGTEAFF. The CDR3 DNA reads TGTGCCAGCAGTGAATGGGGGGGCGGCACTGAAGCTTTCTTT. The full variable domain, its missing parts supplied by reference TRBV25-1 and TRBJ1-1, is EADIYQTPRYLVIGTGKKITLECSQTMGHDKMYWYQQDPGMELHLIHYSYGVNSTEKGDLSSESTVSRIRTEHFPLTLESARPSHTSQYLCASSEWGGGTEAFFGQGTRLTVV.

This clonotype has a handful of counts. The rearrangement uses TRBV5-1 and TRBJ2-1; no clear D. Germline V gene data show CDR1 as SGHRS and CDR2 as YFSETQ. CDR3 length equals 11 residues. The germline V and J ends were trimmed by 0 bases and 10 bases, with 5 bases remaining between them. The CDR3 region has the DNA TGCGCCAGCAGCTTGGCAATGGAGCAGTTCTTC. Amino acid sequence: CASSLAMEQFF.

The CDR3 DNA reads as TGTGCCAGCAGCGCCCAAGGTCGGACGGTCAACACTGAAGCTTTCTTT. Translation gives CASSAQGRTVNTEAFF. J is TRBJ1-1 and V is TRBV7-2; D remains unclear. Germline V gives CDR1 SGHTA, CDR2 FQGNSA. V was pared by 5 bases and J by 2 bases, with 18 bases between. The CDR3 is 16 residues long.

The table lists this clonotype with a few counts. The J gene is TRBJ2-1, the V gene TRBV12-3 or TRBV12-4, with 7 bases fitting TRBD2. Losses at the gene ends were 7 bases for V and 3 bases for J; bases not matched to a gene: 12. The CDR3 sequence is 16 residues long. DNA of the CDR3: TGTGCCAGCACCGGACCCGGGCGGGAGTTCTACAATGAGCAGTTCTTC. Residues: CASTGPGREFYNEQFF.

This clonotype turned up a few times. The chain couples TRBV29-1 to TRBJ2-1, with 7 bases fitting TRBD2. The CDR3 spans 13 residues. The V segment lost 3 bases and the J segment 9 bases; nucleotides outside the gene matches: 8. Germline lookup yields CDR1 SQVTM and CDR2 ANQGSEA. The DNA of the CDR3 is TGCAGCGTTGAGCCTAGCGGAAGGGGTGAGCAGTTCTTC. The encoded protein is CSVEPSGRGEQFF.

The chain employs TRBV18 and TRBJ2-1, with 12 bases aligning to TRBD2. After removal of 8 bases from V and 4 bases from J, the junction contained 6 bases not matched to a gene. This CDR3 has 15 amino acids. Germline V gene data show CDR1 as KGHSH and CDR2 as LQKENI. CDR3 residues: CASPGTSGSYNEQFF. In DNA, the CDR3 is TGTGCCAGCCCCGGGACTAGCGGGTCTTACAATGAGCAGTTCTTC.

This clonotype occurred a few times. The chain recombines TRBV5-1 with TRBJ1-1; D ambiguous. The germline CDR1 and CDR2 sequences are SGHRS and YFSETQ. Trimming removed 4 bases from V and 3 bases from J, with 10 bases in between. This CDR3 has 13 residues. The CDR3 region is CASSNNGDTEAFF. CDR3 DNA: TGCGCCAGCAGCAACAATGGGGACACTGAAGCTTTCTTT. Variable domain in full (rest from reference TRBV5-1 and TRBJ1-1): KAGVTQTPRYLIKTRGQQVTLSCSPISGHRSVSWYQQTPGQGLQFLFEYFSETQRNKGNFPGRFSGRQFSNSRSEMNVSTLELGDSALYLCASSNNGDTEAFFGQGTRLTVV.

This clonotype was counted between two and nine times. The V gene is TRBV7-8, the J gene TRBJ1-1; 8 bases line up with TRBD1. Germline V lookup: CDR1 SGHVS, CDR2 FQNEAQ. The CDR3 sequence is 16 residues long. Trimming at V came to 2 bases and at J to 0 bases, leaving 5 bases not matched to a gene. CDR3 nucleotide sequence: TGTGCCAGCAGCTTAAGGACAGGGACCATGAACACTGAAGCTTTCTTT. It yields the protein CASSLRTGTMNTEAFF.

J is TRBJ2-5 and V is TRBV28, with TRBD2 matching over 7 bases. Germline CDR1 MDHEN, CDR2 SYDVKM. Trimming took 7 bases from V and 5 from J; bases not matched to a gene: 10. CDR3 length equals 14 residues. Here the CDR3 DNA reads TGTGCCAGCAAGTTGGTGGGAGGGCCCGAGACCCAGTACTTC. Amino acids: CASKLVGGPETQYF.

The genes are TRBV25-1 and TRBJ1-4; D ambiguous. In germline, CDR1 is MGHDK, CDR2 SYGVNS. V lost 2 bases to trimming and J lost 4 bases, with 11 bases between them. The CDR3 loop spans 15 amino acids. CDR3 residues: CASSEVGQNNEKLFF. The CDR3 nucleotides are TGTGCCAGCAGTGAAGTAGGGCAGAATAATGAAAAACTGTTTTTT.

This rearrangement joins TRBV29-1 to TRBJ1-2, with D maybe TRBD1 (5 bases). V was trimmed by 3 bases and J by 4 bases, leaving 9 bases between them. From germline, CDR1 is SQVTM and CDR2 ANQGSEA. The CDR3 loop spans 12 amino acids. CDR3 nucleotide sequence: TGCAGCGTTGAGGTGGGGCCCTATGGCTACACCTTC. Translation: CSVEVGPYGYTF. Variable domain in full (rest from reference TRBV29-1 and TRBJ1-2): SAVISQKPSRDICQRGTSLTIQCQVDSQVTMMFWYRQQPGQSLTLIATANQGSEATYESGFVIDKFPISRPNLTFSTLTVSNMSPEDSSIYLCSVEVGPYGYTFGSGTRLTVV.

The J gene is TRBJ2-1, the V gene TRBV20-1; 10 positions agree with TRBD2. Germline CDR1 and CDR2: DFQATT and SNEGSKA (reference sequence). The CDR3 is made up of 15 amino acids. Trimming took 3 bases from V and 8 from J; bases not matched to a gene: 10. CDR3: CSASISPSGSDEQFF. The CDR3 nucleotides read TGCAGTGCTAGCATCTCCCCTAGCGGGAGCGATGAGCAGTTCTTC.

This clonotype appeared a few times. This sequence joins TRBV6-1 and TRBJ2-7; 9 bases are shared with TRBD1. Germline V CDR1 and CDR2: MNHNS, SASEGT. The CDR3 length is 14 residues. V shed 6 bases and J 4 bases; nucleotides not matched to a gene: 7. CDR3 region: CASRLGQGSYEQYV. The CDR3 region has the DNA TGTGCCAGCAGACTAGGACAGGGGTCGTACGAGCAGTACGTC.

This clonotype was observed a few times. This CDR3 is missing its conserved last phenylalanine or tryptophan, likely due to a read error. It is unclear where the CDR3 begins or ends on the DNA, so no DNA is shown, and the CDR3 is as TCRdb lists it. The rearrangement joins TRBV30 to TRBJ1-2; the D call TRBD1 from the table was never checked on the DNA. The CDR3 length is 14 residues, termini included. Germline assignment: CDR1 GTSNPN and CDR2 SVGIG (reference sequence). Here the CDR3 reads CAWSGEIRDLSIYS.

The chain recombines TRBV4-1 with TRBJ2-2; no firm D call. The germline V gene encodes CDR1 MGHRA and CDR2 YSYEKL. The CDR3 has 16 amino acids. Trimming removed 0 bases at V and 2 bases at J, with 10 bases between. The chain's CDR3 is CASSQDPAGNTGELFF. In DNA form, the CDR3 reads TGCGCCAGCAGCCAAGATCCGGCAGGAAACACCGGGGAGCTGTTTTTT.

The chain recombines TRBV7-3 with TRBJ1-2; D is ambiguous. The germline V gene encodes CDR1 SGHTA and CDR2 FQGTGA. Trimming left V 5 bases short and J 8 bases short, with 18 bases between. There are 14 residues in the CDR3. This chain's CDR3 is CASSPSPRGGGYTF. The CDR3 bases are TGTGCCAGCAGCCCGTCGCCCCGCGGTGGGGGCTACACCTTC.

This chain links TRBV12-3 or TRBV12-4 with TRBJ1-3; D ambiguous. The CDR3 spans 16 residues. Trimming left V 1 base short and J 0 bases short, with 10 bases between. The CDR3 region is CASSLVAASSGNTIYF. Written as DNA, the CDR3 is TGTGCCAGCAGTTTAGTGGCCGCCAGCTCTGGAAACACCATATATTTT.

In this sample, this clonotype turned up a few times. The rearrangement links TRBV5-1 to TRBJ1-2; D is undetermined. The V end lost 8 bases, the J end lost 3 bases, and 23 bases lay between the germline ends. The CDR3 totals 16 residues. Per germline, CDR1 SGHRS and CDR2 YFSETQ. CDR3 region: CASSQSSTATYYGYTF. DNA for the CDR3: TGCGCCAGTTCCCAATCTTCTACAGCCACCTACTATGGCTACACCTTC.

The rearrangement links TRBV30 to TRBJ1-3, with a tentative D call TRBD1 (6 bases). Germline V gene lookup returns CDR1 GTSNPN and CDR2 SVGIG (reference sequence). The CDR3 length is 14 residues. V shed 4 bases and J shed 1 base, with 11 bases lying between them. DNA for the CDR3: TGTGCCTGGACCAGAGGACAGTCTGGAAACACCATATATTTT. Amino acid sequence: CAWTRGQSGNTIYF.

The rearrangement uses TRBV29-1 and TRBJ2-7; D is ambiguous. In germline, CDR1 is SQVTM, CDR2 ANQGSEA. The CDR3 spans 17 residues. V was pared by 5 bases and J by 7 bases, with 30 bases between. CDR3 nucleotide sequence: TGCAGCGTTCAGAATTTTGTGGGTCAAACGGGCGCTAGGGAGCAGTACTTC. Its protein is CSVQNFVGQTGAREQYF.

For the CDR3, the DNA is TGCAGCGGTGAGGAGCGGAGGCCTCGGGGCCCAGATACGCAGTATTTT. Its translation is CSGEERRPRGPDTQYF. The J gene is TRBJ2-3, the V gene TRBV29-1; D may be TRBD1 or TRBD2 (5 bases each). The V gene lost 7 bases and the J gene lost 4 bases, with 24 bases spanning the gap. CDR1 and CDR2 (germline): SQVTM, ANQGSEA. The CDR3 contains 16 residues.